This T cell receptor (beta chain) was found in a study of T cell responses to AZD1222 COVID-19 vaccine. Whole-study results and caveats: Donors were chiefly white British, with a greater number of females, and clonal diversity was perhaps underestimated. Nearly half of spike-specific TCRs reportedly target variant regions that are unmutated in the B.1.351 and B.1.1.7 variants. Baseline seropositivity characterized only a handful of AZD1222 recipients.

Repertoires were generated with immunoSEQ multiplex PCR, while TCRdb's copy carries only in-frame clones and drops some. This table has about 130,000 clones, 90% appearing once. Concerning this clone itself: As yet, its antigen is unknown.

This CDR3 is 13 amino acids long. V lost 2 bases and J lost 7, with 12 bases in between. CDR1 is SGHNT and CDR2 is YYREEE in the germline V gene (reference sequence). The V and J genes are TRBV5-4 and TRBJ1-2, with D maybe TRBD1 (6 bases). This sequence originates from an adult in good health. Material: peripheral blood, obtained on day 0 of AZD1222 vaccination. The CDR3 region has the DNA TGTGCCAGCAGCTTAGCAGGGGCGGGTGGCTACACCTTC. It yields the protein CASSLAGAGGYTF.